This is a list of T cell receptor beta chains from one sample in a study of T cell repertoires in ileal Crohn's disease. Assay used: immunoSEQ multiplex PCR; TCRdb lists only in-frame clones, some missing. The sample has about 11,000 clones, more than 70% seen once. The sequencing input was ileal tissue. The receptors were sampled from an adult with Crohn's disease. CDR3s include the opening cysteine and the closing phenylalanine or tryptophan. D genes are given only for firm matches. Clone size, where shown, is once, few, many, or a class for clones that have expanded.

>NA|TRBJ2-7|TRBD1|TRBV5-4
TGTGCCAGCAGCTTCGACAGGGGGGGAGCCTACGAGCAGTACTTC
CASSFDRGGAYEQYF
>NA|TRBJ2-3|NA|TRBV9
TGTGCCAGCAGCGTAGACGGGACTGGGTACACAGATACGCAGTATTTT
CASSVDGTGYTDTQYF
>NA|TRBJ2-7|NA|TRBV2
TGTGCCAGCAGTTTATCAGGGGTGCTGAGCTCCTACGAGCAGTACTTC
CASSLSGVLSSYEQYF
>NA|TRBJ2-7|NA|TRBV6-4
TGTGCCAGCAGCGGGACACATAACTACGAGCAGTACTTC
CASSGTHNYEQYF
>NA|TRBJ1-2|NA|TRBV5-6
TGTGCCAGCAGCTTGTCTAATGGTGACTACACCTTC
CASSLSNGDYTF
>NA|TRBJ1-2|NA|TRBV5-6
TGTGCCAGCAGCAGATATGTACAGGAGCCCTCAGATGGCTACACCTTC
CASSRYVQEPSDGYTF
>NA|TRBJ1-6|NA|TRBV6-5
TGTGCCAGCAGGGAAAGGACGCGGGGCGTAGCACCCCTCCACTTT
CASRERTRGVAPLHF
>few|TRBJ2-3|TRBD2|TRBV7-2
TGTGCCAGCAGCCCCGGTCGGGGGGGCACAGATACGCAGTATTTT
CASSPGRGGTDTQYF
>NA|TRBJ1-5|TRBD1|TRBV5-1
TGCGCCAGCAGCTTGGACGGACAGGGGAATCAGCCCCAGCATTTT
CASSLDGQGNQPQHF
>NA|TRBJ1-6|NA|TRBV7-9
TGTGCCAGCAGCCCCGAAGCGGGACGCGGTTCACCCCTCCACTTT
CASSPEAGRGSPLHF
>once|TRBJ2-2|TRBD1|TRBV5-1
TGCGCCAGCAACGACAGGGGGTCCGCGAACACCGGGGAGCTGTTTTTT
CASNDRGSANTGELFF
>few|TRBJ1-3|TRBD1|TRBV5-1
TGCGCCAGCAGCTTCAGGGGGGACTCTGGAAACACCATATATTTT
CASSFRGDSGNTIYF
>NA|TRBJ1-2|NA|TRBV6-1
TGTGCCAGCAGTTCGCAGATTAACTATGGCTACACCTTC
CASSSQINYGYTF
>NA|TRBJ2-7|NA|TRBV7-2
TGTGCCAGCAGCCCGCCTAGCTACGAGCAGTACTTC
CASSPPSYEQYF
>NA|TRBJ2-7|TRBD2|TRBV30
TGTGCCTGGAGTGTGGGGGGGTCCTACGAGCAGTACTTC
CAWSVGGSYEQYF
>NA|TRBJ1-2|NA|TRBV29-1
TGCAGCGTGCTGGAGAACTATGGCTACACCTTC
CSVLENYGYTF
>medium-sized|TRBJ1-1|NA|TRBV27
TGTGCCAGCAGGTCAGGGTGGAACACTGAAGCTTTCTTT
CASRSGWNTEAFF
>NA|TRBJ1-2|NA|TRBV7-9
TGTGCCAGCAGCTTTCCAGGGGCAGACTATGGCTACACCTTC
CASSFPGADYGYTF
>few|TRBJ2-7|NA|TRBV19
TGTGCCAGTAGTGTCAGGGTGAATCCCCCATCCTACGAGCAGTACTTC
CASSVRVNPPSYEQYF
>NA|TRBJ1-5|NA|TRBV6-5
TGTGCCAGCAGTATGACAGGATCTAGCAATCAGCCCCAGCATTTT
CASSMTGSSNQPQHF
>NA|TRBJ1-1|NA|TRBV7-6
TGTGCCAGCAGCTCTAAGGGCGGGGGGCATACTGAAGCTTTCTTT
CASSSKGGGHTEAFF
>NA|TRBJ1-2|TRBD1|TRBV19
TGTGCCAGTAGTTCAATGGACCCCCAGGACAGGAGTTATGGCTACACCTTC
CASSSMDPQDRSYGYTF